The clone carrying this T cell receptor (beta chain) was observed at least ten times. The data were taken from a study of tumor-infiltrating lymphocytes in primary liver carcinoma. It was unsorted whole blood that yielded blood RNA, and germline DNA was also extracted. It was before surgery that roughly 3.9 milliliters of peripheral blood were collected. TCR beta cDNA was prepared out of 450 to 500 ng total RNA by means of a constant-region primer. Three-round nested multiplex PCR performed with slightly modified ARM-PCR produced the TCR beta libraries. TRBV1-TRBV30 forward primers and a C-beta reverse primer were used in the first two PCR rounds, which each ran for around 11 cycles. One entry per CDR3 protein results from TCRdb running MiXCR on the multiplex PCR reads. The sample carries 310,000 or so distinct CDR3 sequences, 50% to 75% recorded once. The CDR3 totals 12 residues. V lost 6 bases to trimming and J lost 3 bases, with 9 bases between them.

The TCR sequence derives from a young woman with primary liver carcinoma and hepatitis B virus infection. The sequencing input was peripheral blood. This rearrangement joins TRBV12-3 or TRBV12-4 to TRBJ2-7, with D tentatively TRBD2 (5 bases). The CDR3, as DNA: TGTGCCAGCAGCCATACTAGCTACGAGCAGTACTTC. Translating it yields CASSHTSYEQYF.